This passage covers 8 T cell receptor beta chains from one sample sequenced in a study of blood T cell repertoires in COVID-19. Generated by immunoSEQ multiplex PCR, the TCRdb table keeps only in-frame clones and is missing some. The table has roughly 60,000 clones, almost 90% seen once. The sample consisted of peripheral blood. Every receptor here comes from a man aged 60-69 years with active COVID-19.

CDR3 DNA: TGTGCCAGCAGTGCCACCCCCGGGATTGGCAATCAGCCCCAGCATTTT. This gives the protein CASSATPGIGNQPQHF. This chain connects TRBV27 to TRBJ1-5; D is ambiguous. Trimming removed 5 bases from V and 2 bases from J, with 16 bases in between. The CDR3 is made up of 16 amino acids. Per germline, CDR1 MNHEY and CDR2 SMNVEV (reference sequence).

The CDR3 is CASSLGLEQFF. As DNA, the CDR3 is TGTGCCAGCAGCCTTGGGCTGGAGCAGTTCTTC. V and J are TRBV5-6 and TRBJ2-1; D is unresolved. V was pared by 4 bases and J by 10 bases, with 9 bases between. The V gene's germline CDR1 is SGHDT and CDR2 YYEEEE. The CDR3 is 11 amino acids.

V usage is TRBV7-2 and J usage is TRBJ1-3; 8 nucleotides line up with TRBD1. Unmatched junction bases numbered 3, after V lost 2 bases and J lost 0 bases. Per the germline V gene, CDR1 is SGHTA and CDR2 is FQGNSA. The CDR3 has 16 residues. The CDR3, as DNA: TGTGCCAGCAGCTTACAGGGGGCTCTCTCTGGAAACACCATATATTTT. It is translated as CASSLQGALSGNTIYF.

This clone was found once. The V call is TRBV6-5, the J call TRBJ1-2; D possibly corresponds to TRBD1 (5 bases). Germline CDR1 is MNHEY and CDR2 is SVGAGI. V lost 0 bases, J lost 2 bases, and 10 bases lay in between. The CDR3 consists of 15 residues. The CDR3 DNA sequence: TGTGCCAGCAGTTACTCGGCAGGGCTAAACTATGGCTACACCTTC. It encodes CASSYSAGLNYGYTF.

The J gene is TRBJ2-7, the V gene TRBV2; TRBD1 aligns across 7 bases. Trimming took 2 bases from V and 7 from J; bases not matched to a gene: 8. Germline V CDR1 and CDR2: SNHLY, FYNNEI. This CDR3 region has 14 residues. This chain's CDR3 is CASSEREGGREQYF. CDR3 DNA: TGTGCCAGCAGTGAACGGGAAGGGGGCCGGGAGCAGTACTTC.

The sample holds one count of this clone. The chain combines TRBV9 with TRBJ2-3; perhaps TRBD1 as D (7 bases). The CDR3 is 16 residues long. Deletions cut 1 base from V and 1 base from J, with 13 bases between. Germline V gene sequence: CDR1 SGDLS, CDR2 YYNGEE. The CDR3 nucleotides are TGTGCCAGCAGCGTAAGGGGGCCTAGCGGCACAGATACGCAGTATTTT. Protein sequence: CASSVRGPSGTDTQYF.

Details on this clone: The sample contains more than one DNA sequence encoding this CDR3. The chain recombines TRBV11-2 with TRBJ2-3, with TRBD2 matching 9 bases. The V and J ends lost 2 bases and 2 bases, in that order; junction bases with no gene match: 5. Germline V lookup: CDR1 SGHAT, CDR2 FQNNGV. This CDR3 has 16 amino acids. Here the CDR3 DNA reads TGTGCCAGCAGCTTACGGTTAGCGGGAGCCACAGATACGCAGTATTTT. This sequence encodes CASSLRLAGATDTQYF.

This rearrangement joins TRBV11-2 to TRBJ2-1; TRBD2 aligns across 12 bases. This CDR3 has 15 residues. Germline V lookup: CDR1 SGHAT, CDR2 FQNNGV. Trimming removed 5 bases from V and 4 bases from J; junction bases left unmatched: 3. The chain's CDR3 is CASSAGLAGYNEQFF. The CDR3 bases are TGTGCCAGCAGCGCGGGACTAGCGGGTTACAATGAGCAGTTCTTC. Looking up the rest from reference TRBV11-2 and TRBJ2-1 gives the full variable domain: EAGVAQSPRYKIIEKRQSVAFWCNPISGHATLYWYQQILGQGPKLLIQFQNNGVVDDSQLPKDRFSAERLKGVDSTLKIQPAKLEDSAVYLCASSAGLAGYNEQFFGPGTRLTVL.